A selection of T cell receptor beta chains follows, all from one sample in a study of response to subunit inactivated influenza vaccine. TCRdb recomputed calls from the RT-PCR reads with MiXCR, one row per CDR3 protein. The sample contains about 190,000 distinct CDR3 sequences, roughly 14% of which appear only once. Sequences were derived from CD8+ T cells sorted from PBMCs, sampled 5 to 6 days after vaccination. The source of these receptors is a man between 45 and 60 years old who received an inactivated influenza vaccine. The CDR3 runs from the conserved cysteine through the conserved F or W. D genes are given only for firm matches. The size field is filled for only some rows; it gives once, few, many or a size class.

clone_size: NA; j_call: TRBJ2-3; d_call: TRBD1; v_call: TRBV7-9; cdr3_nt: TGTGCCAGCAGCTTAGAAGACAGGGGAGGAGCAGATACGCAGTATTTT; cdr3_aa: CASSLEDRGGADTQYF
clone_size: few; j_call: TRBJ2-1; d_call: TRBD2; v_call: TRBV20-1; cdr3_nt: TGCAGTGCTAGAGGACGCGGGAGTGGGATCAATGAGCAGTTCTTC; cdr3_aa: CSARGRGSGINEQFF
clone_size: few; j_call: TRBJ2-7; d_call: NA; v_call: TRBV7-9; cdr3_nt: TGTGCCAGCAGCGACCTCTCTAGGGGTTACGAGCAGTACTTC; cdr3_aa: CASSDLSRGYEQYF
clone_size: few; j_call: TRBJ2-3; d_call: NA; v_call: TRBV27; cdr3_nt: TGTGCCAGCAGTTTATCCGCGGCTAGTATACATACGCAGTATTTT; cdr3_aa: CASSLSAASIHTQYF
clone_size: once; j_call: TRBJ1-1; d_call: NA; v_call: TRBV7-2; cdr3_nt: TGTGCCAGCAGCAAATACAGCAGTCCCAACACTGAAGCTTTCTTT; cdr3_aa: CASSKYSSPNTEAFF
clone_size: NA; j_call: TRBJ2-2; d_call: TRBD1; v_call: TRBV12-3/TRBV12-4; cdr3_nt: TGTGCCAGCAGACCAGGGGGCTCTAACACCGGGGAGCTGTTTTTT; cdr3_aa: CASRPGGSNTGELFF
clone_size: few; j_call: TRBJ2-7; d_call: NA; v_call: TRBV4-2; cdr3_nt: TGTGCCAGCAGCCAAGAAGGTTTACCAATCTCCTACGAGCAGTACTTC; cdr3_aa: CASSQEGLPISYEQYF
clone_size: NA; j_call: TRBJ2-1; d_call: TRBD2; v_call: TRBV9; cdr3_nt: TGTGCCAGCAGCGTAGTGGCGGGGGGGCTGAATGAGCAGTTCTTC; cdr3_aa: CASSVVAGGLNEQFF
clone_size: NA; j_call: TRBJ2-3; d_call: NA; v_call: TRBV4-3; cdr3_nt: TGCGCCAGCAGCCAAGCTTCAGGGACAGATACGCAGTATTTT; cdr3_aa: CASSQASGTDTQYF
clone_size: many; j_call: TRBJ2-7; d_call: TRBD2; v_call: TRBV14; cdr3_nt: TGTGCCAGCAGCCAAGGTCCGGGACAGGGCATCCTAAACCTAGCGGGAGGCCCCGAGCAGTACTTC; cdr3_aa: CASSQGPGQGILNLAGGPEQYF
clone_size: many; j_call: TRBJ1-1; d_call: TRBD1; v_call: TRBV15; cdr3_nt: TGTGCCACCAGCAGGGGAGGACAGGGAAAAACTGAAGCTTTCTTT; cdr3_aa: CATSRGGQGKTEAFF
clone_size: few; j_call: TRBJ2-1; d_call: NA; v_call: TRBV10-3; cdr3_nt: TGTGCCATCAGTGAGTACGCGGAGGCCCCTGAGCAGTTCTTC; cdr3_aa: CAISEYAEAPEQFF
clone_size: NA; j_call: TRBJ1-1; d_call: NA; v_call: TRBV7-8; cdr3_nt: TGTGCCAGCAGCAAACGTGGGGTCGTCACTGAAGCTTTCTTT; cdr3_aa: CASSKRGVVTEAFF
clone_size: many; j_call: TRBJ2-2; d_call: NA; v_call: TRBV5-1; cdr3_nt: TGCGCCAGCAGATTCCCGGGGTCGAACACCGGGGAGCTGTTTTTT; cdr3_aa: CASRFPGSNTGELFF
clone_size: few; j_call: TRBJ2-1; d_call: NA; v_call: TRBV6-6; cdr3_nt: TGTGCCAGCAGTTACCTCCGTCTCGAGCAGTTCTTC; cdr3_aa: CASSYLRLEQFF
clone_size: few; j_call: TRBJ2-5; d_call: NA; v_call: TRBV7-9; cdr3_nt: TGTGCCAGCAGCTTGGACTGGTACCAAGAGACCCAGTACTTC; cdr3_aa: CASSLDWYQETQYF
clone_size: many; j_call: TRBJ2-3; d_call: TRBD2; v_call: TRBV12-3/TRBV12-4; cdr3_nt: TGTGCCAGCAGTTTAACGCCCGGGGGGGTACTAGATACGCAGTATTTT; cdr3_aa: CASSLTPGGVLDTQYF
clone_size: few; j_call: TRBJ2-5; d_call: NA; v_call: TRBV6-2/TRBV6-3; cdr3_nt: TGTGCCAGCAGTTACTCGAGTTATCCCCAGTACTTC; cdr3_aa: CASSYSSYPQYF
clone_size: few; j_call: TRBJ1-6; d_call: NA; v_call: TRBV28; cdr3_nt: TGTGCCAGCAGTTTATTGGGAGGGGGCTATAATTCACCCCTCCACTTT; cdr3_aa: CASSLLGGGYNSPLHF
clone_size: many; j_call: TRBJ2-7; d_call: NA; v_call: TRBV28; cdr3_nt: TGTGCCAGCACCCCCCCTCTGTCCACCTACGAGCAGTACTTC; cdr3_aa: CASTPPLSTYEQYF
clone_size: NA; j_call: TRBJ1-5; d_call: TRBD1; v_call: TRBV12-3/TRBV12-4; cdr3_nt: TGTGCCAGCAGTACCGGACAGGAAAATCAGCCCCAGCATTTT; cdr3_aa: CASSTGQENQPQHF
clone_size: many; j_call: TRBJ1-1; d_call: NA; v_call: TRBV6-2/TRBV6-3; cdr3_nt: TGTGCCAGCAGTTACACAACGAACACTGAAGCTTTCTTT; cdr3_aa: CASSYTTNTEAFF
clone_size: few; j_call: TRBJ2-1; d_call: TRBD1; v_call: TRBV7-8; cdr3_nt: TGTGCCAGCAGCTTAGGACGGGACAGAAACAATGAGCAGTTCTTC; cdr3_aa: CASSLGRDRNNEQFF
clone_size: few; j_call: TRBJ2-7; d_call: NA; v_call: TRBV5-5; cdr3_nt: TGTGCCAGCAGCGCCGGGACCACCTACGAGCAGTACTTC; cdr3_aa: CASSAGTTYEQYF
clone_size: NA; j_call: TRBJ2-3; d_call: NA; v_call: TRBV20-1; cdr3_nt: TGCAGTGCTAGAGTTTTGGAGGGCCTAGATACGCAGTATTTT; cdr3_aa: CSARVLEGLDTQYF
clone_size: NA; j_call: TRBJ2-7; d_call: TRBD2; v_call: TRBV20-1; cdr3_nt: TGCAGTGCTAGAGTTATCGGCGGGGGGCCCTCCGAGCAGTACTTC; cdr3_aa: CSARVIGGGPSEQYF
clone_size: many; j_call: TRBJ2-3; d_call: TRBD2; v_call: TRBV27; cdr3_nt: TGTGCCAGCAGTTTGACTAGCAGGCAATTTACAGATACGCAGTATTTT; cdr3_aa: CASSLTSRQFTDTQYF
clone_size: many; j_call: TRBJ2-7; d_call: NA; v_call: TRBV29-1; cdr3_nt: TGCAGCGTTGAAGTCTTCGCGGTGGAGGCTAGCTCCTACGAGCAGTACTTC; cdr3_aa: CSVEVFAVEASSYEQYF
clone_size: NA; j_call: TRBJ2-1; d_call: NA; v_call: TRBV12-3/TRBV12-4; cdr3_nt: TGTGCCAGCAGTTTAGTAATAGGGTACAATGAGCAGTTCTTC; cdr3_aa: CASSLVIGYNEQFF
clone_size: few; j_call: TRBJ1-2; d_call: TRBD1; v_call: TRBV6-2/TRBV6-3; cdr3_nt: TGTGCCAGCAGCTACTGGACAGGAGGGGACTATGGCTACACCTTC; cdr3_aa: CASSYWTGGDYGYTF
clone_size: NA; j_call: TRBJ2-3; d_call: TRBD2; v_call: TRBV29-1; cdr3_nt: TGCAGCGTTGATAAGCGGGGGCCTGTTGCAGATACGCAGTATTTT; cdr3_aa: CSVDKRGPVADTQYF
clone_size: few; j_call: TRBJ2-1; d_call: TRBD1; v_call: TRBV28; cdr3_nt: TGTGCCAGCGCTATATTGGCAGGGGGCAATGAGCAGTTCTTC; cdr3_aa: CASAILAGGNEQFF
clone_size: few; j_call: TRBJ2-3; d_call: TRBD1; v_call: TRBV2; cdr3_nt: TGTGCCAGCAGTGAAGTCGGCAGGGGGCCTACAGATACGCAGTATTTT; cdr3_aa: CASSEVGRGPTDTQYF
clone_size: NA; j_call: TRBJ2-3; d_call: TRBD2; v_call: TRBV25-1; cdr3_nt: TGTGCCAGCAGTATCCTAGCGGGAGGGTTCACAGATACGCAGTATTTT; cdr3_aa: CASSILAGGFTDTQYF
clone_size: few; j_call: TRBJ2-7; d_call: NA; v_call: TRBV6-2/TRBV6-3; cdr3_nt: TGTGCCAGCAGGGCCCATCTAGGGCGCTACGAGCAGTACTTC; cdr3_aa: CASRAHLGRYEQYF
clone_size: NA; j_call: TRBJ2-7; d_call: TRBD1; v_call: TRBV7-9; cdr3_nt: TGTGCCAGCAGCTTAGTCCTACCTGGACAGGGCTCCTACGAGCAGTACTTC; cdr3_aa: CASSLVLPGQGSYEQYF
clone_size: few; j_call: TRBJ2-3; d_call: TRBD2; v_call: TRBV3-1; cdr3_nt: TGTGCCAGCAGCCCCGGGACTAGCACCACAGATACGCAGTATTTT; cdr3_aa: CASSPGTSTTDTQYF
clone_size: few; j_call: TRBJ2-1; d_call: TRBD2; v_call: TRBV10-2; cdr3_nt: TGCGCCAGCAGTGATTCTAGCGGGATGGTCTGTGAGCAGTTCTTC; cdr3_aa: CASSDSSGMVCEQFF
clone_size: few; j_call: TRBJ2-2; d_call: NA; v_call: TRBV7-3; cdr3_nt: TGTGCCAGCAGCCCAGGGCGTGGGGGCCCGATGGCCGGGGAGCTGTTTTTT; cdr3_aa: CASSPGRGGPMAGELFF
clone_size: few; j_call: TRBJ2-5; d_call: NA; v_call: TRBV11-2; cdr3_nt: TGTGCCAGCAGCCGCCGGAGGGGGCGGGAAGAGACCCAGTACTTC; cdr3_aa: CASSRRRGREETQYF
clone_size: NA; j_call: TRBJ2-3; d_call: TRBD2; v_call: TRBV2; cdr3_nt: TGTGCCAGCAGTCCCCTAGCGGGAAGCGATACGCAGTATTTT; cdr3_aa: CASSPLAGSDTQYF
clone_size: NA; j_call: TRBJ1-4; d_call: NA; v_call: TRBV7-6; cdr3_nt: TGTGCCAGCAGCTTAGCGGCGGATCTCGGTAATGAAAAACTGTTTTTT; cdr3_aa: CASSLAADLGNEKLFF
clone_size: NA; j_call: TRBJ1-6; d_call: NA; v_call: TRBV4-1; cdr3_nt: TGCGCCAGCAGCCAAGACACCCAGTATAATTCACCCCTCCACTTT; cdr3_aa: CASSQDTQYNSPLHF
clone_size: NA; j_call: TRBJ2-7; d_call: TRBD1; v_call: TRBV28; cdr3_nt: TGTGCCAGCAAGGACAGGGGGCTCGGGACCTACGAGCAGTACTTC; cdr3_aa: CASKDRGLGTYEQYF
clone_size: few; j_call: TRBJ2-5; d_call: TRBD2; v_call: TRBV11-2; cdr3_nt: TGTGCCAGCAGCTTCCGTAGCGGGAGCGGCGAGACCCAGTACTTC; cdr3_aa: CASSFRSGSGETQYF
clone_size: NA; j_call: TRBJ1-5; d_call: NA; v_call: TRBV20-1; cdr3_nt: TGCAGTGCTAGAGATGAAACCGCCCTCAATCAGCCCCAGCATTTT; cdr3_aa: CSARDETALNQPQHF
clone_size: few; j_call: TRBJ2-7; d_call: NA; v_call: TRBV20-1; cdr3_nt: TGCAGTGCTAGGTCACAGACCTACGAGCAGTACTTC; cdr3_aa: CSARSQTYEQYF
clone_size: many; j_call: TRBJ2-1; d_call: NA; v_call: TRBV6-5; cdr3_nt: TGTGCCAGCAGTTCCGGGGACGCGTCTGGGCAGTTCTTC; cdr3_aa: CASSSGDASGQFF
clone_size: NA; j_call: TRBJ2-7; d_call: TRBD1; v_call: TRBV2; cdr3_nt: TGTGCCAGCAGTGAGGGACAGCTCCGGTTCTACGAGCAGTACTTC; cdr3_aa: CASSEGQLRFYEQYF
clone_size: many; j_call: TRBJ1-1; d_call: TRBD1; v_call: TRBV12-3/TRBV12-4; cdr3_nt: TGTGCCAGCAGTGTCGGACAGGCGAACACTGAAGCTTTCTTT; cdr3_aa: CASSVGQANTEAFF
clone_size: few; j_call: TRBJ2-7; d_call: NA; v_call: TRBV11-2; cdr3_nt: TGTGCCAGCAGCTTAGCGGGGGAAAGCTACGAGCAGTACTTC; cdr3_aa: CASSLAGESYEQYF
clone_size: many; j_call: TRBJ2-1; d_call: NA; v_call: TRBV29-1; cdr3_nt: TGCAGCGGCCATAAATACGGGGCATTTTCGGGGAATGAGCAGTTCTTC; cdr3_aa: CSGHKYGAFSGNEQFF
clone_size: NA; j_call: TRBJ2-3; d_call: NA; v_call: TRBV28; cdr3_nt: TGTGCCAGCAACCTTCCTTTGGTAGCGGAGACAATCACAGATACGCAGTATTTT; cdr3_aa: CASNLPLVAETITDTQYF
clone_size: NA; j_call: TRBJ1-2; d_call: NA; v_call: TRBV30; cdr3_nt: TGTGCCCGATCCATCCGGGATGGCTACACCTTC; cdr3_aa: CARSIRDGYTF
clone_size: few; j_call: TRBJ2-5; d_call: TRBD1; v_call: TRBV20-1; cdr3_nt: TGCAGTGCTAGAGATAATGACAGGGGGCATGAGACCCAGTACTTC; cdr3_aa: CSARDNDRGHETQYF
clone_size: NA; j_call: TRBJ2-3; d_call: TRBD2; v_call: TRBV28; cdr3_nt: TGTGCCAGCAGTTTACTGTTTGCGGGAGGGGGCGCAGATACGCAGTATTTT; cdr3_aa: CASSLLFAGGGADTQYF